The entry below gives a single T cell receptor (beta chain) sequence along with its context. V lost 5 bases, J lost 10 bases, and 10 bases stayed unmatched. The CDR3 sequence is 16 residues long. Germline loops: CDR1 SGHTA, CDR2 FQGNSA. This record belongs to a study of shared clonotypes between healthy human individuals. TCRdb's table, derived via immunoSEQ multiplex PCR, lists solely in-frame clones and lacks some. The table records millions of clones, more than 90% of them present only once. Material for sequencing was naive CD4+ T cells sorted from blood. Indicated subset: CD45RA+ positively selected. The rearrangement links TRBV7-2 to TRBJ2-1, with 14 bases fitting TRBD2. The TCR comes from a man aged 18 to 29 in good health. CDR3 sequence reads: CASSPRLAGGPWEQFF. In nucleotides, the CDR3 is TGTGCCAGCAGCCCCAGACTAGCGGGAGGGCCGTGGGAGCAGTTCTTC. Based on the CDR3 plus reference TRBV7-2 and TRBJ2-1, the full variable domain is GAGVSQSPSNKVTEKGKDVELRCDPISGHTALYWYRQSLGQGLEFLIYFQGNSAPDKSGLPSDRFSAERTGGSVSTLTIQRTQQEDSAVYLCASSPRLAGGPWEQFFGPGTRLTVL.